This T cell receptor (beta chain) was sequenced for a study of blood T cells in healthy people across ages (dated by TCRdb to between 2014 and 2017). About the investigation overall: In model experiments, template switching captured about one uniquely barcoded TCR beta cDNA molecule for every two T cells. The donors were divided into four age groups: young (average roughly 17 years), middle-aged (under 40), aged (around 59) and long-lived (roughly 88). Two additional independent replicas of 1 million unique cDNA reads from the same blood draw were analyzed for two donors (one aged 18 to 29 and one aged 80 or older). Donors of different ages were randomly distributed across sequencing lanes to avoid experimental bias. To track age-related changes in TCR beta repertoire diversity, the study relied on deep sequencing normalized with unique cDNA molecular identifiers.

Results and caveats for the whole study, not just this receptor: Since profiling was done on bulk unsorted PBMCs, naive and antigen-experienced compartments could not be conclusively compared. Observed TCR beta diversity per million T cells fell roughly linearly with age, and a significant reduction was already apparent by age roughly 40. The long-lived group showed more naive CD4+ T cells, fewer expanded clones and increased TCR diversity than the aged group, suggesting age selection. The CMV infection status of donors was not known, potentially confounding age-related changes in expanded clonotypes. The percentage of naive T cells measured by flow cytometry correlated strongly with observed TCR beta diversity. Estimates of total diversity based on one million sequenced T cells were regarded as lower bounds and as underestimates.

The library was built by means of 5' RACE. The instrument given in TCRdb is Illumina HiSeq 2500. A second PCR of roughly 7 to 11 cycles was performed with a sample-barcoded 5' primer and a J-beta primer mix. Each TCR beta cDNA molecule received a unique molecular identifier from a template-switch 5' adaptor carrying 12 random nucleotides. Each sample yielded at least 3 million CDR3-containing paired-end reads. First-strand cDNA was synthesized from all RNA with the Mint cDNA synthesis kit, primed by a TRBC-specific oligonucleotide. Following uracil-DNA glycosylase treatment, a first 18-cycle PCR with universal primers M1SS and BC2_uni_R was performed on all cDNA. The source study handled its data this way. Each sample was normalized by randomly selecting 1 million high-quality reads, each carrying a distinct molecular identifier. Instead of being binned into consensus sequences, reads that shared molecular identifiers were thrown out. MiTCR, set to a Q25 quality threshold and the strictest error-elimination algorithm, was used for CDR3 identification, clonotype clustering and error correction. Lower-bound total TCR beta diversity was estimated with a nonparametric unseen species model using Euler transformation. TCRdb trimmed public reads at Q25 via fastp, called clones via MiXCR and kept in-frame beta chains. CDR3 protein duplicates are merged, each entry listing the most common genes and DNA. TCRdb, rather than the study authors, made the V and J calls. This sample comprises roughly 1,300,000 distinct CDR3 sequences, around 55% of them detected only once. Together, the top ten hold over 5% of the sample.

The 39 donors, aged about 6 to 100 years, were systemically healthy Caucasian individuals from Russia. Each donor gave around 9.5 milliliters of peripheral blood, collected into EDTA-treated Vacutainer tubes. PBMCs were isolated by Ficoll-Paque density-gradient centrifugation, with at least 6.5 million obtained per sample. Total RNA, at least 6 micrograms per sample, was extracted from PBMCs with Trizol reagent. The percentages of naive CD45RAhigh/CD27high T cells were determined by flow cytometry on a PBMC aliquot from every donor. Note on this clonotype: This clone's antigen is unknown. Qualities for individual bases were not recorded, and no much larger clone is one base off.

Trimming removed 3 bases from V and 6 bases from J, leaving 21 bases between the germline ends. Including the terminal cysteine and phenylalanine, the CDR3 comprises 16 residues. Just the 48-base CDR3 DNA is kept, in frame starting at base 1. CDR1 SGDLS and CDR2 YYNGEE were looked up in the germline V gene. The sequencing input was blood. The chain is assembled from TRBV9 and TRBJ1-2, with TRBD1 as a weak D call on 5 bases. The receptor was derived from a man aged 18 to 30 in good health. The CDR3 protein is CASSDSTDDAPNGYTF. The DNA sequence reads TGTGCCAGCAGCGATTCGACAGACGACGCCCCCAATGGCTACACCTTC.